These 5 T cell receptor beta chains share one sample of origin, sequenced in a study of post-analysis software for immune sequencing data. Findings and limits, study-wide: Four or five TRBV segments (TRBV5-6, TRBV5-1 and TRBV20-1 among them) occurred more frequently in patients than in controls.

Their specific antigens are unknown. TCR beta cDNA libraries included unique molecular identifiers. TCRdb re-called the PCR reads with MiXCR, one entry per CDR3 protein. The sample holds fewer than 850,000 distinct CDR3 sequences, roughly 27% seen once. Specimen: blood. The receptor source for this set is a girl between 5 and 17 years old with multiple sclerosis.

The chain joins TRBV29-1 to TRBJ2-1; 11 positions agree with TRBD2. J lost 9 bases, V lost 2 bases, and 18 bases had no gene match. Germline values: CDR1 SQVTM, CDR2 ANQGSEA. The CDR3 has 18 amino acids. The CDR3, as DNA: TGCAGCGTTGAAAGGAGACTAGCGGGGCTCAATCGGGGGGGTGAGCAGTTCTTC. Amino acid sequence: CSVERRLAGLNRGGEQFF.

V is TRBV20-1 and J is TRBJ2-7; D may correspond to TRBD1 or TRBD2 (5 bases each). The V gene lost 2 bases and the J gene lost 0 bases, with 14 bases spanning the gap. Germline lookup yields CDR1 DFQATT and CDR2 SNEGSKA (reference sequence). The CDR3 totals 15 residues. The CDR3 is CSARQPFGGSYEQYF. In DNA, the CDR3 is TGCAGTGCTAGACAACCCTTTGGGGGCTCCTACGAGCAGTACTTC.

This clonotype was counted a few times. The CDR3 sequence: CASSQDLTGIETQYF. CDR3 in DNA: TGTGCCAGCAGCCAAGATTTGACAGGGATAGAGACCCAGTACTTC. The rearrangement joins TRBV3-1 to TRBJ2-5; TRBD1 agrees at 7 bases. CDR3 length equals 15 residues. V lost 0 bases to trimming and J lost 4 bases; unmatched junction nucleotides: 5. Per the germline V gene, CDR1 is LGHDT and CDR2 is YNNKEL (reference sequence).

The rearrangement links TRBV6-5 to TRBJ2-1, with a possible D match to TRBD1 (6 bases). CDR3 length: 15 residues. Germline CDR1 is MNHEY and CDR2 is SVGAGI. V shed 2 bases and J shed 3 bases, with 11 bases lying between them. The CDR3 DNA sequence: TGTGCCAGCAGTTACGGACAGTTCGTCTACAATGAGCAGTTCTTC. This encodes CASSYGQFVYNEQFF.

CDR3 sequence: CASSLVRTGGRVRVGNEQFF. DNA of the CDR3: TGTGCCAGCAGCTTGGTCAGGACGGGCGGGAGGGTACGAGTAGGCAATGAGCAGTTCTTC. The chain uses TRBV5-5 and TRBJ2-1; 9 bases align to TRBD2. V lost 0 bases, J lost 6 bases, and 19 bases stayed unmatched. The germline gives CDR1 SGHKS, CDR2 YYEKEE (reference sequence). The CDR3 is 20 amino acids.